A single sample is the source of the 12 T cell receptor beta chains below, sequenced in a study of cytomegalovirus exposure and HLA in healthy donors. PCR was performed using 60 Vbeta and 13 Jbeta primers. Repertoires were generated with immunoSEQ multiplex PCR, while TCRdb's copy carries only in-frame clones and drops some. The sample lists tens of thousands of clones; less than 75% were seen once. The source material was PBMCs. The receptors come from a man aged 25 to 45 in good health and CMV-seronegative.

In nucleotides, the CDR3 is TGTGCCGGGGAGGTAGATACGCAGTATTTT. The encoded protein is CAGEVDTQYF. The J gene is TRBJ2-3, the V gene TRBV7-9; D might be TRBD2 (6 bases). The germline V gene encodes CDR1 SEHNR and CDR2 FQNEAQ (reference sequence). The ends were cut back, 11 bases at V and 5 bases at J, with 8 bases in the middle. There are 10 residues in the CDR3.

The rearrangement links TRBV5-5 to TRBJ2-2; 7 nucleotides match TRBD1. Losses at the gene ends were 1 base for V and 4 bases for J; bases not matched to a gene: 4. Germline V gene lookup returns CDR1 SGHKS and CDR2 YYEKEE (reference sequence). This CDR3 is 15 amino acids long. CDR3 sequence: CASSLWTGPTGELFF. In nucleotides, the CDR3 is TGTGCCAGCAGCTTGTGGACAGGCCCCACCGGGGAGCTGTTTTTT.

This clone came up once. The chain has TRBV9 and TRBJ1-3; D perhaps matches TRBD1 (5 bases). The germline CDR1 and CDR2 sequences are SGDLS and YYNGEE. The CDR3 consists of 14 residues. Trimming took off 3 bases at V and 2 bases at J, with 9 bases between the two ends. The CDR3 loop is CASSAGGTGNTIYF. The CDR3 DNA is TGTGCCAGCAGCGCCGGGGGTACTGGAAACACCATATATTTT.

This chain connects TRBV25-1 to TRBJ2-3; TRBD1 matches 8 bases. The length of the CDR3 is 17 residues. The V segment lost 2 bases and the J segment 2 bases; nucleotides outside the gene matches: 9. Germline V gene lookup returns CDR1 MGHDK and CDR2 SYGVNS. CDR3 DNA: TGTGCCAGCAGTGAACCCACCGGACAGGGTTACACAGATACGCAGTATTTT. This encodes CASSEPTGQGYTDTQYF.

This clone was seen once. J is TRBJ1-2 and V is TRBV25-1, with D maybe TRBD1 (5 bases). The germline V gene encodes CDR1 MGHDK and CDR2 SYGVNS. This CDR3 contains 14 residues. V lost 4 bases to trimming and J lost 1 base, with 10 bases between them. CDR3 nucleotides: TGTGCCAGCAGTGTCGGGGACTTTAACTATGGCTACACCTTC. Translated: CASSVGDFNYGYTF.

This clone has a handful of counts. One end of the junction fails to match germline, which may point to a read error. This CDR3 is CASSAYGTGAPLGNF. The CDR3 coding sequence is TGTGCCAGCAGCGCATACGGGACAGGGGCCCCCCTCGGAAACTTC. The chain combines TRBV9 with TRBJ1-2, with 10 positions matching TRBD1. This CDR3 is 15 amino acids long. Looked up from germline, CDR1 is SGDLS and CDR2 is YYNGEE.

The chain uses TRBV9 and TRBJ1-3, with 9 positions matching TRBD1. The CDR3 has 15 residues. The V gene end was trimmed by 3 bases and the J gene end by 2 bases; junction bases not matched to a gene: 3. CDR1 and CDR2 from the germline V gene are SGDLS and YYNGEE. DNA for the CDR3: TGTGCCAGCAGCGCGGGGACAGGGCCTGGAAACACCATATATTTT. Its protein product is CASSAGTGPGNTIYF.

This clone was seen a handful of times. The CDR3 coding sequence is TGTGCCAGCAGCCCAAGTAGCGGGAGCTTTTACGAGCAGTACTTC. This gives the protein CASSPSSGSFYEQYF. The chain links TRBV7-2 to TRBJ2-7; 9 bases align to TRBD2. The CDR3 contains 15 residues. The junction had 9 bases not matched to a gene; V was cut back by 5 bases and J by 4 bases. Germline lookup yields CDR1 SGHTA and CDR2 FQGNSA.

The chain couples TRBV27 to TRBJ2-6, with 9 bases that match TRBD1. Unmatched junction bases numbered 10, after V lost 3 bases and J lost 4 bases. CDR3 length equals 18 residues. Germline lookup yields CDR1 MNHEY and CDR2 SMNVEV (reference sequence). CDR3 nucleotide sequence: TGTGCCAGCAGTTTCAGGGACAGGGTGCTCTGGGGGGCCAACGTCCTGACTTTC. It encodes CASSFRDRVLWGANVLTF.

Here the CDR3 DNA reads TGTGCCAGCAGGCGGAACACCGGGGAGCTGTTTTTT. This gives the protein CASRRNTGELFF. J is TRBJ2-2 and V is TRBV2; D remains unclear. V dropped 6 bases and J dropped 1 base, with 3 bases sitting between them. In germline, CDR1 is SNHLY, CDR2 FYNNEI. This CDR3 spans 12 amino acids.

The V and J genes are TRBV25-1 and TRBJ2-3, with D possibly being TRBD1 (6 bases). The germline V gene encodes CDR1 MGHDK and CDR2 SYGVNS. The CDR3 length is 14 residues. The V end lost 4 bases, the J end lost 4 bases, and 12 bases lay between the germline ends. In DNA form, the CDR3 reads TGTGCCAGCAGTGGGGCAGGGGAATCAGATACGCAGTATTTT. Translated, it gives CASSGAGESDTQYF.

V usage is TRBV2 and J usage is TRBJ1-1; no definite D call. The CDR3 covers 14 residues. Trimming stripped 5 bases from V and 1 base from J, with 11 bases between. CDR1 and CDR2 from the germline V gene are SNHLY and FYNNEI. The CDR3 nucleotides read TGTGCCAGCAGTTTGTACAGTCAGAACACTGAAGCTTTCTTT. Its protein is CASSLYSQNTEAFF.